A single sample gave rise to the 8 T cell receptor beta chains below, sequenced in a study of blood T cell repertoires in COVID-19. Measured with immunoSEQ multiplex PCR; TCRdb has only the in-frame clones, and not every one. The data contain 280,000 or so clones, nearly 90% of them seen just once; the ten biggest clones take up less than 3.5%. Sequenced sample: PBMCs or T cells enriched from blood (not recorded which). These receptors all come from a woman aged 45-60 years who had been exposed to COVID-19.

This clone was seen just once. The CDR3 nucleotides read TGTGCCAGCAGCCTCGGGACATCCTACTCCTACGAGCAGTACTTC. Translating gives CASSLGTSYSYEQYF. This rearrangement joins TRBV6-5 to TRBJ2-7; a weak D match, TRBD1 (6 bases). This CDR3 region has 15 residues. Germline loops: CDR1 MNHEY, CDR2 SVGAGI. V was shortened by 6 bases and J by 0 bases, with 15 bases between the two germline ends.

In its sample, this clone was seen a few times. This chain connects TRBV7-9 to TRBJ1-1; D unclear. Germline CDR1 is SEHNR and CDR2 is FQNEAQ (reference sequence). This CDR3 is 13 amino acids long. Between the trimmed V and J ends, which lost 5 bases and 6 bases, there was a span of 13 bases. CDR3: CASSHEVAAEAFF. In nucleotides, the CDR3 is TGTGCCAGCAGCCATGAGGTGGCGGCTGAAGCTTTCTTT.

V and J are TRBV11-2 and TRBJ2-2; D might be TRBD2 (6 bases). V was clipped by 6 bases and J by 4 bases, with 18 bases between them. This CDR3 is 16 amino acids long. CDR1 is SGHAT, CDR2 FQNNGV, per germline. The CDR3 sequence: CASRSSGRLGTGELFF. In nucleotides, the CDR3 is TGTGCCAGCAGATCCAGCGGGCGGTTGGGCACCGGGGAGCTGTTTTTT.

V is TRBV5-6 and J is TRBJ1-2; tentative D call: TRBD1 (6 bases). From germline, CDR1 is SGHDT and CDR2 YYEEEE. The CDR3 is 13 amino acids. V shed 5 bases and J shed 2 bases, with 10 bases lying between them. Here the CDR3 DNA reads TGTGCCAGCAGTCCCGGGACAAACTATGGCTACACCTTC. Protein: CASSPGTNYGYTF.

J is TRBJ2-7 and V is TRBV30; no clear D gene. V lost 1 base, J lost 9 bases, and 19 bases lay in between. The CDR3 has 14 residues. Germline CDR1 GTSNPN, CDR2 SVGIG (reference sequence). The CDR3 bases are TGTGCCTGGAGTGGACCCGTCGGCCAATCTAGGCAGTACTTC. It codes for CAWSGPVGQSRQYF.

The V gene is TRBV19, the J gene TRBJ2-1, with TRBD2 matching 8 bases. The trim removed 5 bases at V and 6 bases at J, leaving 9 bases unmatched. CDR1 and CDR2 (germline): LNHDA, SQIVND (reference sequence). The CDR3 length is 15 residues. CDR3 sequence reads: CASSGREGRLNEQFF. CDR3 DNA: TGTGCCAGTAGTGGCCGGGAGGGGCGTCTCAATGAGCAGTTCTTC.

A few counts support this clone. J is TRBJ2-7 and V is TRBV5-1, with 7 bases matching TRBD2. The CDR3 spans 14 residues. Germline CDR1 SGHRS, CDR2 YFSETQ. After removal of 2 bases from V and 0 bases from J, the junction contained 2 bases not matched to a gene. CDR3 DNA sequence: TGCGCCAGCAGCTTCGGGGGGAGCTCCTACGAGCAGTACTTC. Protein: CASSFGGSSYEQYF.

V is TRBV30 and J is TRBJ2-3; D ambiguous. V shed 5 bases and J shed 5 bases, with 26 bases lying between them. CDR1 GTSNPN and CDR2 SVGIG come from the germline V gene (reference sequence). The CDR3 is 17 amino acids. DNA of the CDR3: TGTGCCTGGGGTAAAACGCGGCAGAGCGCTGCTTTAGATACGCAGTATTTT. Encoded protein: CAWGKTRQSAALDTQYF.